This T cell receptor beta chain was captured by sequencing in a study of chemoradiotherapy in HPV16-positive cancers. Data came from immunoSEQ multiplex PCR; TCRdb stores just in-frame clones and leaves some out. The repertoire has roughly 3,900 clones, approximately 82% of them found once; the top ten carry 11%. Repertoires were sampled repeatedly during chemoradiotherapy. V lost 4 bases and J lost 6, with 16 bases in between. The CDR3 runs 14 residues. CDR1 is SGHRS, CDR2 YFSETQ, per germline. This clone is large in the sample. Its antigen remains unidentified. General study results and limits: HPV-specific T cells were functionally defined from only a couple of HPV16-positive patients.

Sequenced here: tumor tissue, sampled from a patient who underwent chemoradiotherapy. The sequence was obtained from a human donor with HPV-associated anogenital cancer. V gene TRBV5-1 combines with J gene TRBJ1-1; TRBD1 might be the D (5 bases). The CDR3 nucleotides are TGCGCCAGCAGCCCAGTGGGGGAGGCCGCTGAAGCTTTCTTT. Its protein is CASSPVGEAAEAFF.